These 18 T cell receptor beta chains share one sample of origin, sequenced in a study of cytomegalovirus exposure and HLA in healthy donors (dated by TCRdb to about 2017). Receptors were amplified or captured by the immunoSEQ multiplex PCR assay. The multiplex PCR relied on a mix of 60 forward primers for TCR Vbeta segments and 13 reverse primers for TCR Jbeta segments. What TCRdb holds here is the immuneACCESS table cut down to in-frame rearrangements. Part of the clones is not present; checked against another copy, under half of the missing clones reflect an unresolved V gene, and the others are unexplained. This specimen's table enumerates around 50,000 clones. The biggest ten clones account for 6% to 7% of the sample. The sequenced sample was PBMCs. The receptor set was obtained from a woman in her thirties or forties in good health and CMV-seronegative.

The V and J genes are TRBV2 and TRBJ1-3; 10 nucleotides line up with TRBD1. Per germline, CDR1 SNHLY and CDR2 FYNNEI. V lost 7 bases, J lost 5 bases, and 11 bases stayed unmatched. This CDR3 is built from 16 residues. The CDR3 reads CASTGGTGDYRNTIYF. As DNA, the CDR3 is TGTGCCAGCACCGGTGGGACAGGGGACTATCGAAACACCATATATTTT.

The chain combines TRBV6-5 with TRBJ2-7; 9 nucleotides agree with TRBD1. The ends lost 6 bases at V and 11 bases at J; junction bases unmatched: 5. The germline gives CDR1 MNHEY, CDR2 SVGAGI. The CDR3 runs 11 residues. The chain's CDR3 is CASSNRGHKYF. CDR3 DNA: TGTGCCAGCAGCAACAGGGGGCATAAGTACTTC.

The chain uses TRBV6-5 and TRBJ1-2; 10 nucleotides line up with TRBD1. Germline trimming cut 6 bases from V and 4 bases from J; bases unmatched to any gene: 8. This CDR3 has 15 residues. The germline CDR1 and CDR2 sequences are MNHEY and SVGAGI. CDR3 in DNA: TGTGCCAGCAGCAATACCGGGACAGGGGCCTATGGCTACACCTTC. The encoded protein is CASSNTGTGAYGYTF.

CDR3 in amino acids: CASGLDTEYEQYF. CDR3 sequence (DNA): TGTGCCAGCGGGCTGGACACGGAATACGAGCAGTACTTC. V usage is TRBV6-5 and J usage is TRBJ2-7, with D perhaps TRBD1 (5 bases). The germline V gene encodes CDR1 MNHEY and CDR2 SVGAGI. V was pared by 8 bases and J by 4 bases, with 15 bases between. The CDR3 extends over 13 amino acids.

The chain carries TRBV30 and TRBJ2-1, with 8 bases that match TRBD2. This CDR3 is 15 amino acids long. The V and J ends lost 3 bases and 5 bases, in that order; junction bases with no gene match: 9. CDR1 and CDR2 (germline): GTSNPN, SVGIG (reference sequence). CDR3 bases: TGTGCCTGGAGGCCCCGGGGGGGCCCTAACAATGAGCAGTTCTTC. This codes for CAWRPRGGPNNEQFF.

The chain has TRBV9 and TRBJ2-7, with 10 positions matching TRBD1. With 3 bases clipped from V and 2 bases from J, the junction kept 2 bases outside the gene matches. The germline gives CDR1 SGDLS, CDR2 YYNGEE. The CDR3 runs 14 residues. DNA for the CDR3: TGTGCCAGCAGCGCGGGACAGGGGACCTACGAGCAGTACTTC. It translates to CASSAGQGTYEQYF.

This chain connects TRBV6-5 to TRBJ1-1; D is unclear. The CDR3 extends over 11 amino acids. In germline, CDR1 is MNHEY, CDR2 SVGAGI. The germline V and J ends were trimmed by 8 bases and 4 bases, with 8 bases remaining between them. CDR3 DNA: TGTGCCAGCGGGAGGGCCACTGAAGCTTTCTTT. Its protein product is CASGRATEAFF.

This sequence joins TRBV2 and TRBJ1-1; D not certain. Trimming shortened V by 7 bases and J by 5 bases, and 8 bases separated the two germline ends. The CDR3 length is 11 residues. Per germline, CDR1 SNHLY and CDR2 FYNNEI. The CDR3, as DNA: TGTGCCAGCAAGGGAGGGACTGAAGCTTTCTTT. Protein sequence: CASKGGTEAFF.

J is TRBJ2-1 and V is TRBV4-2; D remains unclear. V lost 1 base to trimming and J lost 4 bases, with 17 bases between them. Per germline, CDR1 LGHNA and CDR2 YNFKEQ. The CDR3 has 17 residues. CDR3 bases: TGTGCCAGCAGCCAAGGCGCCTTGCGGAGCAAATACAATGAGCAGTTCTTC. Translating gives CASSQGALRSKYNEQFF.

The gene calls are TRBV7-2 and TRBJ2-2; 8 bases agree with TRBD1. V gave up 6 bases and J gave up 6 bases; unmatched junction bases: 9. Germline CDR1 SGHTA, CDR2 FQGNSA. This CDR3 is built from 15 residues. The DNA for the CDR3 is TGTGCCAGCAGGCGTGGGACAGGTGTGGCCGGGGAGCTGTTTTTT. Translation gives CASRRGTGVAGELFF.

The rearrangement joins TRBV12-5 to TRBJ1-2, with D possibly TRBD1 on 6 matching bases. Looked up from germline, CDR1 is LGHNT and CDR2 is FRNRAP. V gave up 4 bases and J gave up 6 bases, with 21 bases separating them. The CDR3 spans 16 residues. The CDR3 here is CASGSDSDSATDGYTF. The CDR3 coding sequence is TGTGCTAGTGGTTCAGACTCGGACAGTGCTACGGATGGCTACACCTTC.

Remarks on this clone: The sample holds other DNA sequences that translate to the same CDR3. This chain joins TRBV30 and TRBJ2-5, with a weak D call TRBD1 (6 bases). Trimming stripped 4 bases from V and 5 bases from J, with 11 bases between. CDR1 GTSNPN and CDR2 SVGIG come from the germline V gene (reference sequence). CDR3 length: 12 residues. The CDR3 coding sequence is TGTGCCTGGACACCAGGGGAGGAGACCCAGTACTTC. Translated: CAWTPGEETQYF. Supplemented by reference TRBV30 and TRBJ2-5, the full variable domain reads SQTIHQWPATLVQPVGSPLSLECTVEGTSNPNLYWYRQAAGRGLQLLFYSVGIGQISSEVPQNLSASRPQDRQFILSSKKLLLSDSGFYLCAWTPGEETQYFGPGTRLLVL.

V and J are TRBV7-9 and TRBJ2-5, with 8 positions matching TRBD1. Germline V gene sequence: CDR1 SEHNR, CDR2 FQNEAQ (reference sequence). The CDR3 has 16 residues. The J segment lost 3 bases and the V segment lost 5 bases, leaving 11 bases of the junction unmatched. This CDR3 is CASSPRTQGGKETQYF. The CDR3 region has the DNA TGTGCCAGCAGCCCAAGGACACAGGGGGGTAAAGAGACCCAGTACTTC.

The chain uses TRBV4-2 and TRBJ1-5; D unresolved. V lost 0 bases to trimming and J lost 3 bases, with 9 bases between them. The length of the CDR3 is 15 residues. CDR1 and CDR2 (germline): LGHNA, YNFKEQ. The CDR3 DNA is TGTGCCAGCAGCCAAGATAATGGCCTCAATCAGCCCCAGCATTTT. Its protein is CASSQDNGLNQPQHF.

This sequence joins TRBV19 and TRBJ2-1, with D perhaps TRBD2 (7 bases). V was shortened by 7 bases and J by 7 bases, with 17 bases between the two germline ends. Germline CDR1 LNHDA, CDR2 SQIVND (reference sequence). The CDR3 extends over 14 amino acids. CDR3 DNA sequence: TGTGCCAGTACCCCTCCCGGGGGGCCGAATGAGCAGTTCTTC. Its protein is CASTPPGGPNEQFF.

The V call is TRBV7-3, the J call TRBJ2-2; 9 nucleotides line up with TRBD1. This CDR3 spans 17 amino acids. V shed 5 bases and J 4 bases; nucleotides not matched to a gene: 11. CDR1 and CDR2 from the germline V gene are SGHTA and FQGTGA. Here the CDR3 DNA reads TGTGCCAGCAGCCCCGCCCGGGACAGGGCTGGCACCGGGGAGCTGTTTTTT. Its protein is CASSPARDRAGTGELFF.

The chain carries TRBV7-9 and TRBJ1-4, with unresolved D. Trimming removed 1 base at V and 8 bases at J, with 11 bases between. CDR1 and CDR2 (germline): SEHNR, FQNEAQ (reference sequence). The CDR3 runs to 14 residues. The chain's CDR3 is CASSLGTSYEKLFF. CDR3 coding DNA: TGTGCCAGCAGCTTAGGGACTTCGTACGAAAAACTGTTTTTT. The entire variable domain, with the rest obtained from reference TRBV7-9 and TRBJ1-4, is as follows: DTGVSQNPRHKITKRGQNVTFRCDPISEHNRLYWYRQTLGQGPEFLTYFQNEAQLEKSRLLSDRFSAERPKGSFSTLEIQRTEQGDSAMYLCASSLGTSYEKLFFGSGTQLSVL.

The genes are TRBV20-1 and TRBJ1-6; a weak D match, TRBD1 (5 bases). CDR1 and CDR2 (germline): DFQATT, SNEGSKA (reference sequence). Trimming removed 7 bases at V and 14 bases at J, with 15 bases between. The CDR3 contains 11 residues. This chain's CDR3 is CSVAGGGTLHF. In nucleotides, the CDR3 is TGCAGTGTAGCGGGGGGTGGAACCCTCCACTTT.